This TCR beta chain was observed in a study of shared clonotypes between healthy human individuals. Sorted-subset replicate PCRs used around 200 ng of genomic DNA. This amount corresponded to 30,000 to 35,000 T cell genomes. Data came from immunoSEQ multiplex PCR; TCRdb stores just in-frame clones and leaves some out. The profile shows 2,500,000 or so clones, over 85% of them singletons. About this clone itself: Distinct nucleotide sequences in the sample also encode this CDR3.

The CDR3 is 13 amino acids. Germline V gene lookup returns CDR1 SGHRS and CDR2 YFSETQ. Trimming cost V 4 bases and J 8 bases; bases outside gene matches: 5. Sequenced input: naive CD4+ T cells sorted from blood. Noted subset: CD45RA+ positively selected. The gene calls are TRBV5-1 and TRBJ1-2; the match to TRBD1 covers 10 bases. The source is a man between 18 and 29 years old in good health. CDR3 DNA sequence: TGCGCCAGCAGCCTCGACAGGGGGCAAGGCTACACCTTC. This sequence encodes CASSLDRGQGYTF.